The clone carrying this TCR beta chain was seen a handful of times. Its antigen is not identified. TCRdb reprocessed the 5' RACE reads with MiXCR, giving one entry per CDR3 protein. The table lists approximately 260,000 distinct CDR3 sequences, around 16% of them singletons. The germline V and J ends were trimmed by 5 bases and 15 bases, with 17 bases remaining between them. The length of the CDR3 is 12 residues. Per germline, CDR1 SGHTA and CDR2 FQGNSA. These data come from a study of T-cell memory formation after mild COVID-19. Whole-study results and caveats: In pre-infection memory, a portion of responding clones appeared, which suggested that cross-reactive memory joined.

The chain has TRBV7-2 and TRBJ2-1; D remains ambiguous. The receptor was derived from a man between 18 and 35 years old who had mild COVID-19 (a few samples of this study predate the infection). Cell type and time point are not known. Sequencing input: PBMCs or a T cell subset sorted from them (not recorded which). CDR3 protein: CASSPPWGILFF. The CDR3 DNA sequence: TGTGCCAGCAGCCCCCCGTGGGGTATTCTGTTCTTC.